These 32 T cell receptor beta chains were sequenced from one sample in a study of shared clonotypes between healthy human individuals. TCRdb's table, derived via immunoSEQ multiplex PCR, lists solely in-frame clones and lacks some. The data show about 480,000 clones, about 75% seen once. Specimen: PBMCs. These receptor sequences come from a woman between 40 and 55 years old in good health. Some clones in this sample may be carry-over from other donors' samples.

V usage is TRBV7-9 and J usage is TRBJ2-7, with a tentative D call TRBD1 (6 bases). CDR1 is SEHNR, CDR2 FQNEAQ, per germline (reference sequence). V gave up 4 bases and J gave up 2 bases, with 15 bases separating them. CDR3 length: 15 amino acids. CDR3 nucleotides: TGTGCCAGCAGCTCAATGCAGGGGTACCCCTACGAGCAGTACTTC. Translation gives CASSSMQGYPYEQYF.

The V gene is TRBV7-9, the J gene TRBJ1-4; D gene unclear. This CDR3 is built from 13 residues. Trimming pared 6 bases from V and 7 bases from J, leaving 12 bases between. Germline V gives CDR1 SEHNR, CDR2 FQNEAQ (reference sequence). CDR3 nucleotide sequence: TGTGCCAGCAGTTCGAGCTCCTTTGAAAAACTGTTTTTT. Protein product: CASSSSSFEKLFF.

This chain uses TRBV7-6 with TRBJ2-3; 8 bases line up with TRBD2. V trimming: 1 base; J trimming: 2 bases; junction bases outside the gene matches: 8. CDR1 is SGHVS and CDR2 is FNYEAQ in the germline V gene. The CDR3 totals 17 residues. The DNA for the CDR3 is TGTGCCAGCAGCTTAGTGGTAGCGGGAAAGTACACAGATACGCAGTATTTT. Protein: CASSLVVAGKYTDTQYF.

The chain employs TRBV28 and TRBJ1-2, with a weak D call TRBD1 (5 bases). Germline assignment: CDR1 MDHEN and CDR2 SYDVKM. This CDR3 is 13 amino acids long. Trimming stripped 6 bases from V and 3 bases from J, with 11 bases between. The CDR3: CASSLGHYYGYTF. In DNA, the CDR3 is TGTGCCAGCAGCCTTGGACACTACTATGGCTACACCTTC.

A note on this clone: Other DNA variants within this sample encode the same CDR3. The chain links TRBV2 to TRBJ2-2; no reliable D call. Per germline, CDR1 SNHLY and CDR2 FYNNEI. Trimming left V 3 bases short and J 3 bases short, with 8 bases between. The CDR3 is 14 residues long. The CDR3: CASSDRRDTGELFF. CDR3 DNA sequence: TGTGCCAGCAGTGACAGAAGAGACACCGGGGAGCTGTTTTTT.

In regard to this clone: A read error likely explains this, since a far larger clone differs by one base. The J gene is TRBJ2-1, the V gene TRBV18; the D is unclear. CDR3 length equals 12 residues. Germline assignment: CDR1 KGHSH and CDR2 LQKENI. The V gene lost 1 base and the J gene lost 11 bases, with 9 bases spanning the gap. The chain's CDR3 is CASSPLPYKQFF. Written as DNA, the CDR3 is TGTGCCAGCTCACCACTACCGTATAAGCAGTTCTTC.

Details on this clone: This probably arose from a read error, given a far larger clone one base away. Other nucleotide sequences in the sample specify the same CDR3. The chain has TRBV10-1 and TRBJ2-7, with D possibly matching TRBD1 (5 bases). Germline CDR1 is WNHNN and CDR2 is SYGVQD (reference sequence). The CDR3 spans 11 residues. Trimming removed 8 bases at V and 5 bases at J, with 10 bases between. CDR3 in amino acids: CASQGSDEQYF. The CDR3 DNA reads TGCGCCAGCCAGGGAAGCGACGAGCAGTACTTC.

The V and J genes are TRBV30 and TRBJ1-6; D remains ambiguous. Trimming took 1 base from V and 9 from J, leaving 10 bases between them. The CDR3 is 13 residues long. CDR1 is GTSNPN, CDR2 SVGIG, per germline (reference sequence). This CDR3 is CAWSGGRGSPLHF. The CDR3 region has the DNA TGTGCCTGGAGTGGAGGACGCGGTTCACCCCTCCACTTT.

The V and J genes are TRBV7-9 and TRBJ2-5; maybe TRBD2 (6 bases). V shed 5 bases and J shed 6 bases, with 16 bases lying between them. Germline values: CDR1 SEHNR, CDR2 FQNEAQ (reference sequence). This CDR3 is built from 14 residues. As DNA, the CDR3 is TGTGCCAGCAGCCCCCTGGCTGCGGGAAAGACCCAGTACTTC. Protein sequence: CASSPLAAGKTQYF.

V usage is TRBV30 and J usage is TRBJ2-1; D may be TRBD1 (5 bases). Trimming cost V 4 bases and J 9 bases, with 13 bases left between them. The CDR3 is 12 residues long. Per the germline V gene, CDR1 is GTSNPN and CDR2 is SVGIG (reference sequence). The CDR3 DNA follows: TGTGCCTGGACTGGGGCGCGAGGTGAGCAGTTCTTC. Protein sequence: CAWTGARGEQFF.

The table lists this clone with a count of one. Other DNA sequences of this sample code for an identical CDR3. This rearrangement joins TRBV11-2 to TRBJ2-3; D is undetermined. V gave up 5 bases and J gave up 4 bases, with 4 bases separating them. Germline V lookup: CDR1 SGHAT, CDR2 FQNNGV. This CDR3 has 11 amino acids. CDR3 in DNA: TGTGCCAGCAGCCTAGCAGATACGCAGTATTTT. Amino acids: CASSLADTQYF.

CDR3 residues: CAISGGLAGRETQYF. Here the CDR3 DNA reads TGTGCCATCAGTGGGGGGCTAGCGGGACGGGAGACCCAGTACTTC. The chain carries TRBV10-3 and TRBJ2-5; 9 bases line up with TRBD2. Germline V gene lookup returns CDR1 ENHRY and CDR2 SYGVKD. The CDR3 totals 15 residues. With 4 bases clipped from V and 5 bases from J, the junction kept 8 bases outside the gene matches.

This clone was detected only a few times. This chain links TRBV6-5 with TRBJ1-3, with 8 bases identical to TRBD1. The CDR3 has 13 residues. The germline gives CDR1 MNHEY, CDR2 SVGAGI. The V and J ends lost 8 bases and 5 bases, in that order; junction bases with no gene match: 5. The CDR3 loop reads CASSRQGRNTIYF. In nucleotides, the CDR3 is TGTGCCAGCTCCCGACAGGGGCGAAACACCATATATTTT.

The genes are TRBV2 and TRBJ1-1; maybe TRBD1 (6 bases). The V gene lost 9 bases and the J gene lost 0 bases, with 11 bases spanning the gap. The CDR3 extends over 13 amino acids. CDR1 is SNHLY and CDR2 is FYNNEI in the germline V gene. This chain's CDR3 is CASRTDLNTEAFF. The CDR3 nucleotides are TGTGCCAGTAGGACAGATCTGAACACTGAAGCTTTCTTT.

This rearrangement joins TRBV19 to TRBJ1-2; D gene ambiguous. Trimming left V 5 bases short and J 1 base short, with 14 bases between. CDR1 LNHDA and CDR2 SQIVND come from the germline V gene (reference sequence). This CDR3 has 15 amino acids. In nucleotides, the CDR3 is TGTGCCAGTAGTGTCCAGATAGACCTTAACTATGGCTACACCTTC. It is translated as CASSVQIDLNYGYTF.

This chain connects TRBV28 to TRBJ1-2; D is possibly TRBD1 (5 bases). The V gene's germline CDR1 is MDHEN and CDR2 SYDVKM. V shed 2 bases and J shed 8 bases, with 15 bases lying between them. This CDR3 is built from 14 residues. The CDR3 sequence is CASSLMRTKGGYTF. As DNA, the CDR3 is TGTGCCAGCAGTTTAATGCGGACAAAGGGGGGCTACACCTTC.

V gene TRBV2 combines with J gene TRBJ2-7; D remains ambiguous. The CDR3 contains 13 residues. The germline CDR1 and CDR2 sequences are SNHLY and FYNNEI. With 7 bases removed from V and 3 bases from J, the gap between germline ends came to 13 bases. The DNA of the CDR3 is TGTGCCAGCATGGGCTCCCTCTACTACGAGCAGTACTTC. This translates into CASMGSLYYEQYF.

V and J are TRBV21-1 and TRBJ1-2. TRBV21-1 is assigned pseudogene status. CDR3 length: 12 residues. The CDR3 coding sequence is TGTGCCAGCAGCAAGAGCGTGCCGGGTTACACCTTC. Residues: CASSKSVPGYTF.

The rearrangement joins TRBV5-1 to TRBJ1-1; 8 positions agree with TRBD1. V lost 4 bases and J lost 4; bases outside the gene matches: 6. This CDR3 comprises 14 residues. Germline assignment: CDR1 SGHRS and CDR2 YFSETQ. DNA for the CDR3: TGCGCCAGCAGCATCCAGGGGGCGAGCACTGAAGCTTTCTTT. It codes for CASSIQGASTEAFF.

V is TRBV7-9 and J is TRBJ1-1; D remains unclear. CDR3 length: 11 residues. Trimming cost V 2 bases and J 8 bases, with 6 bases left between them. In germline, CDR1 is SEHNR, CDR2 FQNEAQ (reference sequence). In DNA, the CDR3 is TGTGCCAGCAGCTTAACGGGGGAAGCTTTCTTT. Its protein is CASSLTGEAFF.

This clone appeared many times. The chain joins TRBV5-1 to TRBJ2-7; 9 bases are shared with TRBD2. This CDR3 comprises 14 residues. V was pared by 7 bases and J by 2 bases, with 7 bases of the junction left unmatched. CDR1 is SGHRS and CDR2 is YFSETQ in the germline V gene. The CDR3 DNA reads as TGCGCCAGCGCTCCAGGCGGGAGGGCCTACGAGCAGTACTTC. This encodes CASAPGGRAYEQYF.

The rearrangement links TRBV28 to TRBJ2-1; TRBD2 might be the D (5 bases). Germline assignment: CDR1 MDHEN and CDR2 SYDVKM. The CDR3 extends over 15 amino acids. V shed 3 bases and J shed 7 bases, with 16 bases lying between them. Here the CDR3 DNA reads TGTGCCAGCAGTTTGAGGAGGACGATACAGAATGAGCAGTTCTTC. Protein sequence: CASSLRRTIQNEQFF.

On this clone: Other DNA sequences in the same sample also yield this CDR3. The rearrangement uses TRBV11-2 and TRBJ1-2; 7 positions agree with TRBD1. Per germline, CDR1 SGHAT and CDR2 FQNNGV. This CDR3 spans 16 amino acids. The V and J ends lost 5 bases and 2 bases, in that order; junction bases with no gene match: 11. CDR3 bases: TGTGCCAGCAGCCGCGCGGGACAGAGGCAAAACTATGGCTACACCTTC. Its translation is CASSRAGQRQNYGYTF.

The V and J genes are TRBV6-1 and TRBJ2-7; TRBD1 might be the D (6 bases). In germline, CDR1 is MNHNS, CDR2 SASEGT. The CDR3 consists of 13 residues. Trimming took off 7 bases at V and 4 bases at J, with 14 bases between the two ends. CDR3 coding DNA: TGTGCCAGCACCGACCCCCAGGGGTACGAGCAGTACTTC. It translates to CASTDPQGYEQYF.

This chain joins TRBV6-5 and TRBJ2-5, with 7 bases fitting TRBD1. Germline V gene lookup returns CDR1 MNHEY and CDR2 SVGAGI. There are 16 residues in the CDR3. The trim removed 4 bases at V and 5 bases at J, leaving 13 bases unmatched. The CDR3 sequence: CASSSGQVIFRETQYF. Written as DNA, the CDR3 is TGTGCCAGCAGTTCCGGACAGGTTATCTTTCGGGAGACCCAGTACTTC.

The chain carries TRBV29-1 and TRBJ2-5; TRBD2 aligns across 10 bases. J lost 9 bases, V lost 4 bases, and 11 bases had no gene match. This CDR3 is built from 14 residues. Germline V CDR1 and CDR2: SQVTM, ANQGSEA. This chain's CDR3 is CSVGTSGVPEAQYF. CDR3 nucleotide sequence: TGCAGCGTTGGCACTAGCGGGGTACCGGAGGCCCAGTACTTC.

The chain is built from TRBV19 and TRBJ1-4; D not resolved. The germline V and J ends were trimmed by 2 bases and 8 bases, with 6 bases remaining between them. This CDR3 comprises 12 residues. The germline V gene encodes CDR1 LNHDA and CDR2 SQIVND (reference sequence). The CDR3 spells CASSIRSEKLFF. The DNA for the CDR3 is TGTGCCAGTAGTATAAGGTCAGAAAAACTGTTTTTT.

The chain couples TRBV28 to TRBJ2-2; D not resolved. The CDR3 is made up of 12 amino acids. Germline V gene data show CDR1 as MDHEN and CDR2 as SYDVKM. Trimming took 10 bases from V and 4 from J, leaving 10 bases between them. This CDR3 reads CATKAGTGELFF. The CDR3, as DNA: TGTGCCACCAAGGCAGGCACCGGGGAGCTGTTTTTT. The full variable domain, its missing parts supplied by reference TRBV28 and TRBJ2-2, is DVKVTQSSRYLVKRTGEKVFLECVQDMDHENMFWYRQDPGLGLRLIYFSYDVKMKEKGDIPEGYSVSREKKERFSLILESASTNQTSMYLCATKAGTGELFFGEGSRLTVL.

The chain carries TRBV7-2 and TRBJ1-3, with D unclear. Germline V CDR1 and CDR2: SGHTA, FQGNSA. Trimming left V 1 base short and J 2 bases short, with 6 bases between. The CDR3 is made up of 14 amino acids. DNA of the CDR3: TGTGCCAGCAGCTTAGTCGGGGCTGGAAACACCATATATTTT. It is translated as CASSLVGAGNTIYF.

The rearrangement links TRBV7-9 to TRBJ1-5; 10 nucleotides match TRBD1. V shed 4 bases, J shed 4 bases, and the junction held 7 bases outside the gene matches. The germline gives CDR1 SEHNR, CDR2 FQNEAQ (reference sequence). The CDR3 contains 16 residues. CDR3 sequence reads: CASSSGQGDRNQPQHF. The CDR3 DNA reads TGTGCCAGCAGCTCCGGACAGGGGGACCGAAATCAGCCCCAGCATTTT.

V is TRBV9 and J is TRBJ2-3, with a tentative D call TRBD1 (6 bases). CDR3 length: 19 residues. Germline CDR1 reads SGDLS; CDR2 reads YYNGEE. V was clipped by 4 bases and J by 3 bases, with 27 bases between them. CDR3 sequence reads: CASSRGGVWRSVGTDTQYF. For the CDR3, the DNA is TGTGCCAGCAGCCGAGGGGGAGTGTGGCGAAGTGTAGGTACAGATACGCAGTATTTT.

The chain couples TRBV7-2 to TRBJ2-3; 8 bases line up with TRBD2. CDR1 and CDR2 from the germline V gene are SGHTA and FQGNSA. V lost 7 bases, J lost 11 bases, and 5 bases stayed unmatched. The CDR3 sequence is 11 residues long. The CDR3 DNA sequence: TGTGCCAGCACAGCGGGAGCGGGGCAGTATTTT. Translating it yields CASTAGAGQYF.